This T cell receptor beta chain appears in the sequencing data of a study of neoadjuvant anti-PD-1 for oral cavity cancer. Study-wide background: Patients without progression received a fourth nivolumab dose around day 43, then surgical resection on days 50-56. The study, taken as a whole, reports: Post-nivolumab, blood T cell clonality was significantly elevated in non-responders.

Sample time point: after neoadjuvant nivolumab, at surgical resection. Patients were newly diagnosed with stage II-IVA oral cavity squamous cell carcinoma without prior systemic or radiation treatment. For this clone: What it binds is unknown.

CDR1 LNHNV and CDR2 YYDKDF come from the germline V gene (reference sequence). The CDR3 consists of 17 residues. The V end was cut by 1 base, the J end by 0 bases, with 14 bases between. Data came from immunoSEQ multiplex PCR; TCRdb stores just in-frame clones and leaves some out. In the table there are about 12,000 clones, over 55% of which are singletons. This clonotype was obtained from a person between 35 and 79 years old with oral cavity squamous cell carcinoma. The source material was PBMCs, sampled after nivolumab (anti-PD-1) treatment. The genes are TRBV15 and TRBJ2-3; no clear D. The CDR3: CATSRGLGRSSTDTQYF. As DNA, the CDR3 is TGTGCCACCAGCAGAGGGTTGGGTAGGTCTAGCACAGATACGCAGTATTTT.